The 12 T cell receptor beta chains presented below share a single source sample, sequenced in a study of blood T cell repertoires in COVID-19. Only in-frame clones appear in the TCRdb table, and some are missing; sequencing was by immunoSEQ multiplex PCR. The sample has about 110,000 clones, approximately 80% seen once. Sequences were obtained from peripheral blood. Receptors were obtained from a man at least 80 years old with acute or convalescent COVID-19.

This rearrangement joins TRBV7-3 to TRBJ1-1; TRBD1 might be the D (6 bases). This CDR3 contains 13 residues. V lost 2 bases to trimming and J lost 4 bases, with 8 bases between them. Germline V lookup: CDR1 SGHTA, CDR2 FQGTGA. CDR3 DNA sequence: TGTGCCAGCAGCTTAGGGGGGGCCACTGAAGCTTTCTTT. As protein: CASSLGGATEAFF.

This chain uses TRBV5-6 with TRBJ1-4; D ambiguous. V dropped 4 bases and J dropped 7 bases, with 14 bases sitting between them. The germline CDR1 and CDR2 sequences are SGHDT and YYEEEE. This CDR3 has 14 amino acids. The CDR3 reads CASSPTRWAEKLFF. In DNA, the CDR3 is TGTGCCAGCAGCCCGACCCGGTGGGCTGAAAAACTGTTTTTT.

This chain links TRBV5-4 with TRBJ2-7; weak D call: TRBD1 (8 bases). Per the germline V gene, CDR1 is SGHNT and CDR2 is YYREEE (reference sequence). Deletions cut 4 bases from V and 6 bases from J, with 14 bases between. The CDR3 runs to 13 residues. CDR3 DNA: TGTGCCAGCAGCGCTTACAGGGGGGGCGAGCAGTACTTC. Residues: CASSAYRGGEQYF.

The chain recombines TRBV2 with TRBJ1-1; D unclear. This CDR3 contains 13 residues. V was shortened by 1 base and J by 3 bases, with 6 bases between the two germline ends. The V gene's germline CDR1 is SNHLY and CDR2 FYNNEI. CDR3 protein: CASSEGAYTEAFF. The DNA for the CDR3 is TGTGCCAGCAGTGAAGGGGCGTACACTGAAGCTTTCTTT.

The chain has TRBV24-1 and TRBJ2-3, with TRBD2 matching over 10 bases. V shed 9 bases and J 2 bases; nucleotides not matched to a gene: 4. From germline, CDR1 is KGHDR and CDR2 SFDVKD. This CDR3 has 14 amino acids. CDR3 DNA: TGTGCCACCGGGCTAGCGGGAGCCACAGATACGCAGTATTTT. Translation gives CATGLAGATDTQYF.

The rearrangement uses TRBV7-3 and TRBJ2-1; D may be TRBD2 (5 bases). Germline V gene lookup returns CDR1 SGHTA and CDR2 FQGTGA. V lost 1 base and J 5 bases, leaving 12 bases between the germline ends. This CDR3 is 15 amino acids long. CDR3 DNA: TGTGCCAGCAGCTTAAGAGTCGGAGGAGACAATGAGCAGTTCTTC. Its translation is CASSLRVGGDNEQFF.

The rearrangement joins TRBV7-2 to TRBJ1-5; 7 positions agree with TRBD1. The CDR3 spans 14 residues. With V trimmed by 5 bases and J by 3 bases, 4 bases remained unmatched. CDR1 is SGHTA and CDR2 is FQGNSA in the germline V gene. The CDR3 loop reads CASSRDSLNQPQHF. For the CDR3, the DNA is TGTGCCAGCAGCCGGGACAGCCTCAATCAGCCCCAGCATTTT.

The genes are TRBV4-2 and TRBJ2-3; D is perhaps TRBD2 (5 bases). Trimming pared 7 bases from V and 2 bases from J, leaving 19 bases between. There are 16 residues in the CDR3. CDR1 is LGHNA, CDR2 YNFKEQ, per germline. The DNA of the CDR3 is TGTGCCAGCAACCCAGGACCAGCGGAAGCCACAGATACGCAGTATTTT. Translation gives CASNPGPAEATDTQYF.

The rearrangement links TRBV28 to TRBJ1-1; 9 nucleotides align to TRBD1. With V trimmed by 1 base and J by 3 bases, 6 bases remained unmatched. CDR3 size: 16 residues. CDR1 MDHEN and CDR2 SYDVKM come from the germline V gene. CDR3 bases: TGTGCCAGCAGTTTATCGGACAGGGGCTCGTACACTGAAGCTTTCTTT. Protein: CASSLSDRGSYTEAFF.

The rearrangement joins TRBV29-1 to TRBJ2-5, with TRBD1 matching over 7 bases. The CDR3 consists of 14 residues. Per germline, CDR1 SQVTM and CDR2 ANQGSEA. Losses at the gene ends were 7 bases for V and 4 bases for J; bases not matched to a gene: 12. DNA for the CDR3: TGCAGCGGGCAACCGGGACAGCGAGGAGAGACCCAGTACTTC. Translating gives CSGQPGQRGETQYF.

This chain connects TRBV6-5 to TRBJ2-2; 8 nucleotides match TRBD2. Trimming cost V 4 bases and J 6 bases; bases outside gene matches: 4. CDR1 and CDR2 (germline): MNHEY, SVGAGI. CDR3 length: 14 amino acids. The chain's CDR3 is CASSSGLDPGELFF. The CDR3 DNA reads TGTGCCAGCAGTTCGGGACTAGATCCCGGGGAGCTGTTTTTT.

V is TRBV7-3 and J is TRBJ2-7, with D perhaps TRBD2 (6 bases). Germline assignment: CDR1 SGHTA and CDR2 FQGTGA. Trimming took off 5 bases at V and 2 bases at J, with 16 bases between the two ends. CDR3 length: 15 amino acids. The CDR3 sequence is CASSPSEEGPYEQYF. CDR3 nucleotides: TGTGCCAGCAGCCCCTCAGAGGAGGGACCCTACGAGCAGTACTTC. Variable domain in full (rest from reference TRBV7-3 and TRBJ2-7): GAGVSQTPSNKVTEKGKYVELRCDPISGHTALYWYRQSLGQGPEFLIYFQGTGAADDSGLPNDRFFAVRPEGSVSTLKIQRTERGDSAVYLCASSPSEEGPYEQYFGPGTRLTVT.